The 10 T cell receptor beta chains presented below share a single source sample, sequenced in a study of cytomegalovirus exposure and HLA in healthy donors. PCR amplification relied on 60 Vbeta primers (plus 13 Jbeta primers). Data came from immunoSEQ multiplex PCR; TCRdb stores just in-frame clones and leaves some out. The data show about 160,000 clones, with 70% to 90% seen just once and less than 2.5% held by the top ten. Sequenced sample: PBMCs. These TCRs come from a young man in good health and CMV-seropositive.

The chain joins TRBV4-2 to TRBJ1-2; D is unresolved. There are 15 residues in the CDR3. Per the germline V gene, CDR1 is LGHNA and CDR2 is YNFKEQ. The ends were cut back, 0 bases at V and 4 bases at J, with 12 bases in the middle. The CDR3 spells CASSQERVSPYGYTF. The CDR3 nucleotides read TGTGCCAGCAGCCAAGAGAGGGTCAGTCCCTATGGCTACACCTTC.

The sample holds a few counts of this clone. The chain carries TRBV7-6 and TRBJ2-1, with TRBD1 identical over 7 bases. With V trimmed by 5 bases and J by 7 bases, 2 bases remained unmatched. Germline V gene lookup returns CDR1 SGHVS and CDR2 FNYEAQ. CDR3 length: 12 amino acids. CDR3 in DNA: TGTGCCAGCAGCACAGGGGAGAATGAGCAGTTCTTC. It encodes CASSTGENEQFF.

The chain employs TRBV9 and TRBJ2-7; 11 nucleotides match TRBD1. Losses at the gene ends were 5 bases for V and 5 bases for J; bases not matched to a gene: 12. Germline V CDR1 and CDR2: SGDLS, YYNGEE. This CDR3 is 16 amino acids long. CDR3 protein: CASSKTGQGAFNEQYF. CDR3 DNA: TGTGCCAGCAGTAAAACTGGACAGGGGGCATTTAACGAGCAGTACTTC.

This clone was observed once. This rearrangement joins TRBV10-3 to TRBJ2-1; D uncertain. CDR1 and CDR2 from the germline V gene are ENHRY and SYGVKD. V was shortened by 3 bases and J by 2 bases, with 8 bases between the two germline ends. The CDR3 covers 14 residues. CDR3 DNA sequence: TGTGCCATCAGTGAACATATCACCTACAATGAGCAGTTCTTC. It translates to CAISEHITYNEQFF.

The genes are TRBV12-1 and TRBJ1-4; the D segment call TRBD1 is taken from the table without a DNA check. TRBV12-1 is labeled a pseudogene. There are 17 residues in the CDR3. CDR3 sequence reads: CASTSPGQASTNEKLFF. The CDR3 bases are TGTGCCAGCACCTCTCCGGGACAGGCCTCAACTAATGAAAAACTGTTTTTT.

This chain links TRBV7-2 with TRBJ1-1, with 12 positions matching TRBD1. Trimming removed 3 bases from V and 4 bases from J; junction bases left unmatched: 3. CDR3 length: 15 amino acids. CDR1 is SGHTA, CDR2 FQGNSA, per germline. CDR3 amino acids: CASSLGQGARTEAFF. Written as DNA, the CDR3 is TGTGCCAGCAGCTTGGGACAGGGGGCTCGCACTGAAGCTTTCTTT. The whole variable domain, remainder taken from reference TRBV7-2 and TRBJ1-1, is GAGVSQSPSNKVTEKGKDVELRCDPISGHTALYWYRQSLGQGLEFLIYFQGNSAPDKSGLPSDRFSAERTGGSVSTLTIQRTQQEDSAVYLCASSLGQGARTEAFFGQGTRLTVV.

This clone was seen once. The chain recombines TRBV18 with TRBJ2-3, with D perhaps matching TRBD2 (5 bases). The CDR3 covers 17 residues. V lost 5 bases and J 3 bases, leaving 21 bases between the germline ends. Germline CDR1 is KGHSH and CDR2 is LQKENI. Here the CDR3 DNA reads TGTGCCAGCTCAGCCACCGAAAGGCGGGTAGGGACAGATACGCAGTATTTT. Its translation: CASSATERRVGTDTQYF. The entire variable domain, with the rest obtained from reference TRBV18 and TRBJ2-3, is as follows: NAGVMQNPRHLVRRRGQEARLRCSPMKGHSHVYWYRQLPEEGLKFMVYLQKENIIDESGMPKERFSAEFPKEGPSILRIQQVVRGDSAAYFCASSATERRVGTDTQYFGPGTRLTVL.

V usage is TRBV7-6 and J usage is TRBJ2-5; 13 nucleotides match TRBD2. Germline CDR1 reads SGHVS; CDR2 reads FNYEAQ. The CDR3 runs 17 residues. Losses at the gene ends were 5 bases for V and 10 bases for J; bases not matched to a gene: 16. CDR3 amino acids: CASSPGLAGLVGGDQYF. CDR3 DNA: TGTGCCAGCAGCCCGGGACTAGCGGGGTTGGTGGGGGGGGACCAGTACTTC.

This clone showed up just once. V is TRBV6-5 and J is TRBJ2-7, with TRBD1 matching 8 bases. V lost 5 bases, J lost 2 bases, and 5 bases stayed unmatched. This CDR3 region has 14 residues. Germline V gene lookup returns CDR1 MNHEY and CDR2 SVGAGI. CDR3 amino acids: CASSVSGGPYEQYF. The CDR3 nucleotides are TGTGCCAGCAGTGTATCAGGGGGCCCCTACGAGCAGTACTTC.

The sample holds one count of this clone. This chain joins TRBV6-6 and TRBJ2-7, with TRBD1 identical over 9 bases. CDR3 length equals 16 residues. Germline-derived CDR1 and CDR2 are MNHNY and SVGAGI (reference sequence). J gave up 1 base and V 2 bases, and 6 bases lay outside the gene matches. The CDR3 DNA follows: TGTGCCAGCAGTTACCCAACGGGACAGGGATCCTACGAGCAGTACTTC. It yields the protein CASSYPTGQGSYEQYF.